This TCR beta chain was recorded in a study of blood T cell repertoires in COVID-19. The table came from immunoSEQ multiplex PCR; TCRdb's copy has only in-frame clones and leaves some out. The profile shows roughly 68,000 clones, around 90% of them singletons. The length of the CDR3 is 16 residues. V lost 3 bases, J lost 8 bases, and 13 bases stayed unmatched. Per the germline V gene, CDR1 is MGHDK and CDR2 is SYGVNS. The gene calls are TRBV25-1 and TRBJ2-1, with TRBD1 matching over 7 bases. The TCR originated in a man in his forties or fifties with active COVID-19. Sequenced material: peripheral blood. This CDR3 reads CASSERRTGGSYEQFF. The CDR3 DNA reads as TGTGCCAGCAGTGAGCGCAGGACAGGAGGAAGTTATGAGCAGTTCTTC.